A single sample is the source of the 17 T cell receptor beta chains below, sequenced in a study of T-cell reconstitution after alpha-beta-depleted transplantation in children. For TCRbeta, the library was prepared with unique molecular identifiers. TCRdb re-derived calls from the PCR reads in MiXCR, one entry per CDR3 protein. The sample lists some 490,000 distinct CDR3 sequences; approximately 13% were seen once. The sequencing used PBMCs from the stem cell graft donor, collected from the stem cell graft. The receptor source for this set is a human donor who donated a stem cell graft to a child with combined immunodeficiency.

The chain joins TRBV7-9 to TRBJ2-7; no definite D call. This CDR3 is built from 12 residues. Germline V gives CDR1 SEHNR, CDR2 FQNEAQ (reference sequence). V was pared by 2 bases and J by 5 bases, with 7 bases between. CDR3: CASSLIWDEQYF. The CDR3 DNA follows: TGTGCCAGCAGCTTAATTTGGGACGAGCAGTACTTC.

DNA for the CDR3: TGTGCCATCAGTGAGTCGAGTCTCAGTAATTCACCCCTCCACTTT. Amino acid sequence: CAISESSLSNSPLHF. The chain links TRBV10-3 to TRBJ1-6; D is ambiguous. The ends were cut back, 0 bases at V and 6 bases at J, with 9 bases in the middle. CDR1 and CDR2 from the germline V gene are ENHRY and SYGVKD. The CDR3 is 15 residues long.

The genes are TRBV24-1 and TRBJ2-3, with 12 bases identical to TRBD1. Trimming at V came to 4 bases and at J to 6 bases, leaving 7 bases not matched to a gene. The CDR3 consists of 16 residues. CDR1 KGHDR and CDR2 SFDVKD come from the germline V gene. The CDR3 protein is CATSDLGTGGVDTQYF. CDR3 bases: TGTGCCACCAGTGACTTAGGGACAGGGGGCGTTGATACGCAGTATTTT.

The chain links TRBV6-2 or TRBV6-3 to TRBJ2-3; no clear D. CDR3 length: 14 amino acids. Looked up from germline, CDR1 is MNHEY and CDR2 is SVGEGT. V was cut by 4 bases and J by 1 base, with 9 bases left in between. CDR3 DNA: TGTGCCAGCAGTTCCCAGTGGGGCACAGATACGCAGTATTTT. Residues: CASSSQWGTDTQYF.

This clonotype was recorded many times. V gene TRBV20-1 combines with J gene TRBJ2-7, with 7 bases matching TRBD1. Germline V gives CDR1 DFQATT, CDR2 SNEGSKA (reference sequence). V shed 5 bases, J shed 3 bases, and the junction held 7 bases outside the gene matches. The CDR3 covers 13 residues. The CDR3 region is CSARQGLHYEQYF. The DNA for the CDR3 is TGCAGTGCTCGACAGGGTTTACACTACGAGCAGTACTTC.

The CDR3 coding sequence is TGTGCCAGCTCACTCTCCTTCTCTGGAGGGGGCTACTACGAGCAGTACTTC. This encodes CASSLSFSGGGYYEQYF. The chain uses TRBV18 and TRBJ2-7, with TRBD1 as a possible D gene (7 bases). Germline loops: CDR1 KGHSH, CDR2 LQKENI. Deletions cut 4 bases from V and 3 bases from J, with 22 bases between. The CDR3 runs to 17 residues.

This chain connects TRBV10-3 to TRBJ1-1; possibly TRBD1 for D (6 bases). This CDR3 is built from 15 residues. The germline gives CDR1 ENHRY, CDR2 SYGVKD. The V end lost 10 bases, the J end lost 3 bases, and 21 bases lay between the germline ends. CDR3 sequence reads: CATRQVHAGDTEAFF. CDR3 nucleotide sequence: TGTGCCACCCGACAGGTCCATGCGGGGGACACTGAAGCTTTCTTT.

This clonotype occurred a few times. The chain combines TRBV5-1 with TRBJ2-1; TRBD2 matches at 7 bases. Germline assignment: CDR1 SGHRS and CDR2 YFSETQ. V shed 1 base, J shed 4 bases, and the junction held 8 bases outside the gene matches. The CDR3 runs 16 residues. CDR3 region: CASSLHPGLSYNEQFF. For the CDR3, the DNA is TGCGCCAGCAGCTTGCATCCGGGACTATCATACAATGAGCAGTTCTTC.

Ten or more counts support this clonotype. This chain links TRBV20-1 with TRBJ2-7, with 8 bases fitting TRBD1. V shed 4 bases and J 9 bases; nucleotides not matched to a gene: 11. Germline CDR1 reads DFQATT; CDR2 reads SNEGSKA (reference sequence). The CDR3 extends over 13 amino acids. For the CDR3, the DNA is TGCAGTGCTACACCGGACAGGGCGGAGTGGCAGTACTTC. Translated: CSATPDRAEWQYF.

The sample holds many counts of this clonotype. The DNA for the CDR3 is TGTGCCATCAGTGAGTCGACAGGGCGCACTGAAGCTTTCTTT. Encoded protein: CAISESTGRTEAFF. This chain connects TRBV10-3 to TRBJ1-1, with 7 bases that match TRBD1. The CDR3 contains 14 residues. In germline, CDR1 is ENHRY, CDR2 SYGVKD. The ends lost 0 bases at V and 4 bases at J; junction bases unmatched: 2.

V and J are TRBV18 and TRBJ2-5; no definite D call. V was trimmed by 2 bases and J by 5 bases, leaving 9 bases between them. The CDR3 extends over 13 amino acids. Germline V gene sequence: CDR1 KGHSH, CDR2 LQKENI. The CDR3 DNA is TGTGCCAGCTCACCAGCAAGGCAGGAGACCCAGTACTTC. It encodes CASSPARQETQYF.

This clonotype was observed a few times. The V gene is TRBV12-3 or TRBV12-4, the J gene TRBJ2-7, with D possibly matching TRBD1 (5 bases). Trimming took 2 bases from V and 7 from J, leaving 9 bases between them. The CDR3 totals 12 residues. The CDR3 DNA is TGTGCCAGCAGTTTAATGAAGGGGGAGCAGTACTTC. It encodes CASSLMKGEQYF.

This clonotype came up a few times. The chain recombines TRBV4-3 with TRBJ2-7; D gene ambiguous. The CDR3 is 14 amino acids. V dropped 0 bases and J dropped 0 bases, with 6 bases sitting between them. The germline V gene has CDR1 LGHNA and CDR2 YSLEER. CDR3 nucleotide sequence: TGCGCCAGCAGCCAAGATGGCAACTCCTACGAGCAGTACTTC. This sequence encodes CASSQDGNSYEQYF.

This clonotype turned up a few times. The chain joins TRBV27 to TRBJ2-1, with a possible D match to TRBD1 (6 bases). Germline-derived CDR1 and CDR2 are MNHEY and SMNVEV (reference sequence). V dropped 3 bases and J dropped 3 bases, with 9 bases sitting between them. This CDR3 is built from 14 residues. In DNA form, the CDR3 reads TGTGCCAGCAGTTTCCCGGGACACTACAATGAGCAGTTCTTC. This encodes CASSFPGHYNEQFF.

This clonotype was observed a handful of times. This chain connects TRBV5-1 to TRBJ2-7; the match to TRBD1 covers 9 bases. Germline CDR1 reads SGHRS; CDR2 reads YFSETQ. V shed 0 bases and J 5 bases; nucleotides not matched to a gene: 3. This CDR3 spans 14 amino acids. DNA for the CDR3: TGCGCCAGCAGCTTGGGGACAGGGGAACACGAGCAGTACTTC. Residues: CASSLGTGEHEQYF.

This chain links TRBV11-2 with TRBJ2-2; 8 positions match TRBD2. In germline, CDR1 is SGHAT, CDR2 FQNNGV. Unmatched junction bases numbered 16, after V lost 1 base and J lost 3 bases. The CDR3 length is 20 residues. The CDR3 region has the DNA TGTGCCAGCAGCTTAGTTCTACTGGGACTAGGGTTTTTGGACACCGGGGAGCTGTTTTTT. The encoded protein is CASSLVLLGLGFLDTGELFF.

This clonotype was found once. The CDR3 nucleotides are TGTGCCAGTAGTATAGCATTTCTGGGTAACAGAAGATACGAGCAGTACTTC. This translates into CASSIAFLGNRRYEQYF. The chain employs TRBV19 and TRBJ2-7; no clear D gene. The germline V gene encodes CDR1 LNHDA and CDR2 SQIVND (reference sequence). There are 17 residues in the CDR3. Trimming took off 1 base at V and 4 bases at J, with 20 bases between the two ends.